This TCR beta chain was sequenced in a study of identical twins. The V and J ends lost 3 bases and 1 base respectively, with 9 bases between them. The length of the CDR3 is 15 residues. Looked up from germline, CDR1 is ENHRY and CDR2 is SYGVKD. TCRdb processed the 5' RACE reads anew with MiXCR; each CDR3 protein has one entry. Of 250,000 to 350,000 distinct CDR3 sequences in the sample, 6.5% to 9.5% are singletons; the top ten hold approximately 2.1%. Of note for this clonotype: The antigen is undetermined.

Healthy Caucasian donors formed the entire cohort. Broader study findings: Because invariant MAIT and iNKT cells could be present, zero-insertion analyses could be partly confounded. Excess sharing between twins was weaker in beta out-of-frame sequences.

These data were likewise used in another study, on yellow fever vaccine responses in identical twins. From that paper: Twins' vaccine T cell responses were reported to seem partly convergent and partly personalized.

The rearrangement joins TRBV10-3 to TRBJ1-4, with D unclear. Input material: memory (CD45RO+) T cells sorted from blood. The sequence derives from a woman aged 18 to 35 in good health. CDR3 in DNA: TGTGCCATCAGTGACGACCGCATAACTAATGAAAAACTGTTTTTT. It yields the protein CAISDDRITNEKLFF.